The following is a TCR beta chain sequence with its context. As yet, its antigen is unknown. This CDR3 is built from 12 residues. CDR1 is SGHAT and CDR2 is FQNNGV in the germline V gene. The V gene lost 5 bases and the J gene lost 4 bases, with 8 bases spanning the gap. Original handling: Clinicopathological groups differed in CDR3, with these differences serving to build a distant-metastasis classifier for papillary thyroid cancer. With MiXCR, TCRdb reprocessed the PCR reads. Here the V and J calls rest on TCRdb's processing, not on the authors' analysis. This table has under 25,000 clones, about a quarter appearing once. The data were taken from a study of metastatic and nonmetastatic thyroid tumors. Study overall: Malignant thyroid and benign thyroid patients provided blood and tumor or nodule tissue whose repertoires were compared. General study results and limits: Malignant thyroid tumors reportedly had TCR beta diversity that was significantly higher than in benign nodules, in blood and tumor.

No patient received treatment before thyroid surgery. This TCR was sampled from a male donor with papillary thyroid cancer or a benign thyroid nodule (not recorded which). Some clones in this sample may be carry-over from other donors' samples. The source material was blood. This chain connects TRBV11-2 to TRBJ1-2; D may be TRBD1 (6 bases). The CDR3 DNA is TGTGCCAGCAGCCAGGACAGCTATGGCTACACCTTC. This gives the protein CASSQDSYGYTF.